This TCR beta chain was observed in a study of blood T cell repertoires in COVID-19. On the study more broadly: Collection of acute and convalescent COVID-19 samples took place in the United States, Italy and Spain. PBMCs, B-cell-depleted T cells, or T cells were the source of the cDNA or gDNA that made up the material.

CDR1 is GTSNPN, CDR2 SVGIG, per germline (reference sequence). The V and J ends lost 0 bases and 4 bases respectively, with 13 bases between them. The CDR3 loop spans 15 amino acids. Authors' methods: It was from reference gene primer amplification that nucleated cell counts were estimated. Clones were read by immunoSEQ multiplex PCR, and TCRdb kept only the in-frame ones, dropping some. The V and J calls and clone size come from that table; D and trimming were worked out from the DNA. The sample records around 80,000 clones, over 75% being singletons. The material sequenced was peripheral blood. This TCR was recovered from an elderly man with acute or convalescent COVID-19. The V gene is TRBV30, the J gene TRBJ1-3, with D unresolved. CDR3 DNA sequence: TGTGCCTGGAGTGTAGGTCAGGAAAAAGGAAACACCATATATTTT. Encoded protein: CAWSVGQEKGNTIYF.